The text below deals with one TCR beta chain. Time point of the sample: pretreatment peripheral blood. Method: immunoSEQ multiplex PCR; TCRdb's copy keeps in-frame clones and lacks some. This sample has tens of thousands of clones, with 80% to 90% found just once. This sample is drawn from a study of PD-L1 blockade in urothelial cancer. Study-level background: At 6 weeks and at 3 weeks (second dose) after treatment start, blood was analyzed.

Trimming shortened V by 5 bases and J by 1 base, and 19 bases separated the two germline ends. The germline V gene has CDR1 SQVTM and CDR2 ANQGSEA. The CDR3 is made up of 16 amino acids. The TCR was taken from a man between 65 and 80 years old with urothelial cancer. V usage is TRBV29-1 and J usage is TRBJ2-3; D is perhaps TRBD2 (5 bases). The sample here was PBMCs, taken around atezolizumab (anti-PD-L1) treatment. CDR3 protein: CSVPGWGIGGTDTQYF. CDR3 in DNA: TGCAGCGTTCCGGGCTGGGGAATCGGGGGCACAGATACGCAGTATTTT.